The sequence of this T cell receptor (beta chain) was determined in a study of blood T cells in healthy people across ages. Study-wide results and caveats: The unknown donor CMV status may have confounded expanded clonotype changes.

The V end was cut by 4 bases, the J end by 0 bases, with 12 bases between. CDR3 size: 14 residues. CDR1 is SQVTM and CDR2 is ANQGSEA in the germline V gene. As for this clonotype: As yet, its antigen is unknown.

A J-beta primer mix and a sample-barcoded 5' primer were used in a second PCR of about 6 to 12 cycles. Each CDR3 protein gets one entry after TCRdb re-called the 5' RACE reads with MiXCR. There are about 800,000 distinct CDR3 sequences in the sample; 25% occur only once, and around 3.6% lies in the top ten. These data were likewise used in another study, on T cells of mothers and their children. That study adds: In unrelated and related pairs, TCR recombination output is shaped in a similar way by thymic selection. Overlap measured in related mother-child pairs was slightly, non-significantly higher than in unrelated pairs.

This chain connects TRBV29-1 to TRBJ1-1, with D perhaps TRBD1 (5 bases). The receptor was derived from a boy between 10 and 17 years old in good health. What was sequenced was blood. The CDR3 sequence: CSVVPGRLNTEAFF. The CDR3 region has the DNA TGCAGCGTTGTTCCAGGGCGGCTGAACACTGAAGCTTTCTTT.